The 19 T cell receptor beta chains reported below all come from one sample, sequenced in a study of blood T cell repertoires in COVID-19. Some clones are missing from TCRdb's copy, which holds only in-frame ones; the method was immunoSEQ multiplex PCR. The sample lists 54,000 or so clones; over 75% were seen once. Source material: peripheral blood. The receptor source for this set is a human donor in a cohort sampled during active COVID-19.

V is TRBV4-3 and J is TRBJ2-3; no clear D gene. CDR3 length: 14 residues. Germline assignment: CDR1 LGHNA and CDR2 YSLEER. V lost 0 bases to trimming and J lost 6 bases, with 10 bases between them. The CDR3 region has the DNA TGCGCCAGCAGCCAAGACAGGTCGTCGGATACGCAGTATTTT. Amino acid sequence: CASSQDRSSDTQYF.

The rearrangement joins TRBV6-2 or TRBV6-3 to TRBJ1-2, with D perhaps TRBD1 (6 bases). Germline V gene data show CDR1 as MNHEY and CDR2 as SVGEGT. The CDR3 runs to 15 residues. The V end was cut by 5 bases, the J end by 8 bases, with 21 bases between. CDR3 in DNA: TGTGCCAGCAGTACCTGGGAGACAGGCTTAAGGGGCTACACCTTC. Translation gives CASSTWETGLRGYTF.

This chain connects TRBV12-3 or TRBV12-4 to TRBJ1-2; 8 bases align to TRBD1. The CDR3 is 13 residues long. Trimming removed 6 bases from V and 8 bases from J; junction bases left unmatched: 8. DNA for the CDR3: TGTGCCAGCAGGCGGACAGGGAAGGTAGGCTACACCTTC. Protein sequence: CASRRTGKVGYTF.

This chain uses TRBV3-1 (or the pseudogene TRBV3-2) with TRBJ1-3; D may be TRBD1 (6 bases). V lost 4 bases and J 0 bases, leaving 13 bases between the germline ends. CDR1 LGHDT and CDR2 YNNKEL come from the germline V gene (reference sequence). The CDR3 covers 16 residues. This CDR3 is CASSRTTGSSGNTIYF. CDR3 coding DNA: TGTGCCAGCAGCCGTACGACAGGAAGCTCTGGAAACACCATATATTTT.

V gene TRBV5-1 combines with J gene TRBJ2-2, with 9 bases fitting TRBD2. CDR3 length: 16 residues. Germline CDR1 SGHRS, CDR2 YFSETQ. The trim removed 4 bases at V and 4 bases at J, leaving 8 bases unmatched. The CDR3 sequence is CASSPGGTSITGELFF. In nucleotides, the CDR3 is TGCGCCAGCAGCCCGGGAGGGACTAGCATCACCGGGGAGCTGTTTTTT.

The chain employs TRBV10-1 and TRBJ1-2; 10 nucleotides agree with TRBD1. This CDR3 is built from 13 residues. Trimming cost V 7 bases and J 6 bases; bases outside gene matches: 5. The germline V gene encodes CDR1 WNHNN and CDR2 SYGVQD (reference sequence). CDR3 amino acids: CASTGDRGNGYTF. CDR3 coding DNA: TGCGCCAGCACCGGGGACAGGGGAAATGGCTACACCTTC.

The chain combines TRBV19 with TRBJ1-2; 9 nucleotides match TRBD1. The germline V gene encodes CDR1 LNHDA and CDR2 SQIVND (reference sequence). J gave up 0 bases and V 9 bases, and 2 bases lay outside the gene matches. CDR3 length equals 13 residues. CDR3 DNA: TGTGCCAGCGGGGACAGGGCTAACTATGGCTACACCTTC. This gives the protein CASGDRANYGYTF.

This chain joins TRBV5-6 and TRBJ2-7; the match to TRBD1 covers 9 bases. Germline V gene sequence: CDR1 SGHDT, CDR2 YYEEEE. The V segment lost 4 bases and the J segment 5 bases; nucleotides outside the gene matches: 4. CDR3 size: 13 residues. The CDR3 is CASSLGQGNEQYF. The DNA of the CDR3 is TGTGCCAGCAGCCTAGGACAGGGGAACGAGCAGTACTTC.

The chain combines TRBV5-1 with TRBJ1-1; 9 bases fit TRBD1. V shed 3 bases and J 11 bases; nucleotides not matched to a gene: 8. CDR3 size: 13 residues. The germline CDR1 and CDR2 sequences are SGHRS and YFSETQ. The CDR3 DNA sequence: TGCGCCAGCAGCTGGGGACAGGGTTTTGAGGCTTTCTTT. As protein: CASSWGQGFEAFF. Full variable domain (rest looked up from reference TRBV5-1 and TRBJ1-1): KAGVTQTPRYLIKTRGQQVTLSCSPISGHRSVSWYQQTPGQGLQFLFEYFSETQRNKGNFPGRFSGRQFSNSRSEMNVSTLELGDSALYLCASSWGQGFEAFFGQGTRLTVV.

DNA for the CDR3: TGTGCCAGCACCACATCCGGGGAGCTGTTTTTT. It translates to CASTTSGELFF. The V call is TRBV4-2, the J call TRBJ2-2; D is uncertain. CDR3 length: 11 residues. Trimming took off 7 bases at V and 6 bases at J, with 6 bases between the two ends. Germline CDR1 reads LGHNA; CDR2 reads YNFKEQ.

This clone came up once. The chain has TRBV15 and TRBJ2-1; 14 bases fit TRBD2. Trimming cost V 4 bases and J 9 bases; bases outside gene matches: 2. Germline assignment: CDR1 LNHNV and CDR2 YYDKDF (reference sequence). This CDR3 has 14 amino acids. CDR3 sequence reads: CATSTGLAGVEQFF. Here the CDR3 DNA reads TGTGCCACCAGCACGGGACTAGCGGGAGTTGAGCAGTTCTTC.

This chain joins TRBV10-2 and TRBJ2-7; tentative D call: TRBD1 (6 bases). The V gene lost 7 bases and the J gene lost 7 bases, with 17 bases spanning the gap. This CDR3 contains 13 residues. Germline CDR1 reads WSHSY; CDR2 reads SAAADI. The CDR3 spells CASTYTGRGEQYF. In nucleotides, the CDR3 is TGCGCCAGCACCTACACAGGGAGAGGAGAGCAGTACTTC.

The J gene is TRBJ2-3, the V gene TRBV3-1 (or the pseudogene TRBV3-2); 12 bases fit TRBD2. CDR1 and CDR2 from the germline V gene are LGHDT and YNNKEL (reference sequence). The CDR3 is 17 residues long. V trimming: 3 bases; J trimming: 5 bases; junction bases outside the gene matches: 9. CDR3 DNA sequence: TGTGCCAGCAGCCACCCCCTAGCGGGGGGGTTTGGAGATACGCAGTATTTT. This sequence encodes CASSHPLAGGFGDTQYF.

The chain joins TRBV6-5 to TRBJ1-1, with a weak D call TRBD1 (5 bases). CDR1 MNHEY and CDR2 SVGAGI come from the germline V gene. Trimming shortened V by 6 bases and J by 0 bases, and 8 bases separated the two germline ends. CDR3 length equals 13 residues. The CDR3 here is CASRGLLNTEAFF. In DNA, the CDR3 is TGTGCCAGCAGGGGGCTCCTGAACACTGAAGCTTTCTTT.

The chain links TRBV30 to TRBJ1-2; D ambiguous. V lost 2 bases and J lost 4, with 11 bases in between. The germline V gene encodes CDR1 GTSNPN and CDR2 SVGIG (reference sequence). This CDR3 is 13 amino acids long. DNA of the CDR3: TGTGCCTGGAGTCCTGTCAGTCTCTATGGCTACACCTTC. Amino acids: CAWSPVSLYGYTF.

This rearrangement joins TRBV7-6 to TRBJ1-2; 12 bases fit TRBD1. Trimming cost V 3 bases and J 7 bases; bases outside gene matches: 6. CDR3 size: 15 residues. The germline CDR1 and CDR2 sequences are SGHVS and FNYEAQ. As DNA, the CDR3 is TGTGCCAGCAGCTTGGGGGGACAGGGGGCAGGTGGCTACACCTTC. It yields the protein CASSLGGQGAGGYTF.

This clone was recorded only once. The chain is built from TRBV5-6 and TRBJ1-2; unclear D gene. Trimming left V 4 bases short and J 3 bases short, with 7 bases between. The CDR3 consists of 12 residues. Per germline, CDR1 SGHDT and CDR2 YYEEEE. The CDR3 sequence: CASSNLDYGYTF. The CDR3 nucleotides read TGTGCCAGCAGCAACTTAGACTATGGCTACACCTTC.

The chain combines TRBV18 with TRBJ1-3, with 8 nucleotides matching TRBD1. Germline V gene data show CDR1 as KGHSH and CDR2 as LQKENI. J lost 0 bases, V lost 3 bases, and 4 bases had no gene match. This CDR3 is built from 16 residues. CDR3 amino acids: CASSPTGGVSGNTIYF. In DNA, the CDR3 is TGTGCCAGCTCACCCACAGGGGGGGTCTCTGGAAACACCATATATTTT. Full variable domain (missing parts from reference TRBV18 and TRBJ1-3): NAGVMQNPRHLVRRRGQEARLRCSPMKGHSHVYWYRQLPEEGLKFMVYLQKENIIDESGMPKERFSAEFPKEGPSILRIQQVVRGDSAAYFCASSPTGGVSGNTIYFGEGSWLTVV.

This clone was counted once. V is TRBV7-9 and J is TRBJ2-3; the match to TRBD2 covers 10 bases. J gave up 5 bases and V 5 bases, and 16 bases lay outside the gene matches. This CDR3 is 18 amino acids long. Germline CDR1 is SEHNR and CDR2 is FQNEAQ (reference sequence). CDR3: CASSATGIAGGGGDTQYF. The CDR3, as DNA: TGTGCCAGCAGCGCGACCGGAATAGCGGGGGGCGGGGGAGATACGCAGTATTTT. Looking up the rest from reference TRBV7-9 and TRBJ2-3 gives the full variable domain: DTGVSQNPRHKITKRGQNVTFRCDPISEHNRLYWYRQTLGQGPEFLTYFQNEAQLEKSRLLSDRFSAERPKGSFSTLEIQRTEQGDSAMYLCASSATGIAGGGGDTQYFGPGTRLTVL.